A selection of T cell receptor beta chains follows, all from one sample in a study of graft-versus-host responses after intestinal transplantation. Their antigens are not known. Repertoires were generated with immunoSEQ multiplex PCR, while TCRdb's copy carries only in-frame clones and drops some. The sample has 71,000 or so clones, roughly 87% seen once. The sample consisted of unstimulated CD8+ T cells sorted from spleen or lymph node cells, taken before intestinal transplant. These receptors were collected from a human donor who received an intestinal transplant. The CDR3 runs from the conserved cysteine through the conserved F or W. The D gene is left open where the match is weak. Some rows have no size entry. The others give once, few or many, or a class for an expanded clone.

v_call: TRBV19
clone_size: NA
j_call: TRBJ1-2
d_call: NA
cdr3_nt: TGTGCCAGTAACGAGGGCGCAGGAGGCTACACCTTC
cdr3_aa: CASNEGAGGYTF

v_call: TRBV6-4
clone_size: NA
j_call: TRBJ1-6
d_call: NA
cdr3_nt: TGTGCCAGCAGTGATTCCGGGGACTATAATTCACCCCTCCACTTT
cdr3_aa: CASSDSGDYNSPLHF

v_call: TRBV11-2
clone_size: NA
j_call: TRBJ2-5
d_call: TRBD2
cdr3_nt: TGTGCCAGCAGCTTAGGGCTAGCGGGGGGTCTAAAGACCCAGTACTTC
cdr3_aa: CASSLGLAGGLKTQYF

v_call: TRBV12-1
clone_size: NA
j_call: TRBJ2-5
d_call: NA
cdr3_nt: TGTGCCAGCAGCGGCACTAGGTGGGAGACCCAGTACTTC
cdr3_aa: CASSGTRWETQYF

v_call: TRBV7-9
clone_size: NA
j_call: TRBJ1-1
d_call: NA
cdr3_nt: TGTGCCAGCAGCCCTTCGGGGGGGTCGGACACTGAAGCTTTCTTT
cdr3_aa: CASSPSGGSDTEAFF

v_call: TRBV14
clone_size: NA
j_call: TRBJ1-2
d_call: NA
cdr3_nt: TGTGCCAGCAGCCAAGGCGGGAATAAATATTATGGCTACACCTTC
cdr3_aa: CASSQGGNKYYGYTF

v_call: TRBV2
clone_size: NA
j_call: TRBJ2-2
d_call: TRBD2
cdr3_nt: TGTGCCAGCAAGCGGGCGGGGGGGCTTGGCACCGGGGAGCTGTTTTTT
cdr3_aa: CASKRAGGLGTGELFF

v_call: TRBV13
clone_size: NA
j_call: TRBJ2-3
d_call: NA
cdr3_nt: TGTGCCAGCAGCCCAGTGGGGGCCGGGACAGATACGCAGTATTTT
cdr3_aa: CASSPVGAGTDTQYF

v_call: TRBV19
clone_size: NA
j_call: TRBJ1-1
d_call: TRBD1
cdr3_nt: TGTGCCAGTAGTATACGGACAGGCACTGAAGCTTTCTTT
cdr3_aa: CASSIRTGTEAFF

v_call: TRBV27
clone_size: NA
j_call: TRBJ2-7
d_call: TRBD1
cdr3_nt: TGTGCCAGCTATGCGACAGGGCGTTCGGAGCAGTACTTC
cdr3_aa: CASYATGRSEQYF

v_call: TRBV19
clone_size: NA
j_call: TRBJ1-5
d_call: NA
cdr3_nt: TGTGCCAGTAGTATGTGGTCTACCGATCAGCCCCAGCATTTT
cdr3_aa: CASSMWSTDQPQHF

v_call: TRBV14
clone_size: NA
j_call: TRBJ2-3
d_call: NA
cdr3_nt: TGTGCCAGCAGCCAAGGGCAGGCCCACACAGATACGCAGTATTTT
cdr3_aa: CASSQGQAHTDTQYF

v_call: TRBV29-1
clone_size: NA
j_call: TRBJ2-1
d_call: TRBD2
cdr3_nt: TGCAGCGCCTACCCAAGGGGGAGCGGGGGAAACTACAATGAGCAGTTCTTC
cdr3_aa: CSAYPRGSGGNYNEQFF

v_call: TRBV6-5
clone_size: NA
j_call: TRBJ1-5
d_call: TRBD1
cdr3_nt: TGTGCCAGCAGTCGGGACAGGGGAAGGGATCAGCCCCAGCATTTT
cdr3_aa: CASSRDRGRDQPQHF

v_call: TRBV7-6
clone_size: NA
j_call: TRBJ2-3
d_call: TRBD2
cdr3_nt: TGTGCCAGCAGCTTTGGTAGCGGGGCATACGGTGGCACAGATACGCAGTATTTT
cdr3_aa: CASSFGSGAYGGTDTQYF

v_call: TRBV7-6
clone_size: once
j_call: TRBJ2-7
d_call: NA
cdr3_nt: TGTGCCAGCAGCTTCGACACTGGCGAGCAGTACTTC
cdr3_aa: CASSFDTGEQYF

v_call: TRBV11-2
clone_size: NA
j_call: TRBJ1-6
d_call: TRBD1
cdr3_nt: TGTGCCAGCAGCTTCATCGGACAGGGAGGCTCACCCCTCCACTTT
cdr3_aa: CASSFIGQGGSPLHF

v_call: TRBV5-1
clone_size: NA
j_call: TRBJ2-7
d_call: NA
cdr3_nt: TGCGCCAGCAGCTCGGTACAGGGTGGGGGCGAGCAGTACTTC
cdr3_aa: CASSSVQGGGEQYF

v_call: TRBV6-6
clone_size: NA
j_call: TRBJ1-3
d_call: TRBD1
cdr3_nt: TGTGCCAGCAGTGTATCGACAGGGGGGGGAAACACCATATATTTT
cdr3_aa: CASSVSTGGGNTIYF

v_call: TRBV7-8
clone_size: NA
j_call: TRBJ2-5
d_call: TRBD2
cdr3_nt: TGTGCCAGCAGCTCGCGGGGGATCCAAGAGACCCAGTACTTC
cdr3_aa: CASSSRGIQETQYF

v_call: TRBV6-5
clone_size: NA
j_call: TRBJ2-7
d_call: NA
cdr3_nt: TGTGCCAGCACCAATGGGATGGGGCTGGGGGAGCAGTACTTC
cdr3_aa: CASTNGMGLGEQYF

v_call: TRBV18
clone_size: NA
j_call: TRBJ2-7
d_call: NA
cdr3_nt: TGTGCCAGCTCACCCCCGACTCCCGCTATCCACGAGCAGTACTTC
cdr3_aa: CASSPPTPAIHEQYF

v_call: TRBV4-1
clone_size: NA
j_call: TRBJ1-1
d_call: TRBD1
cdr3_nt: TGCGCCAGCAGCCGAGGGGGCGGGGACACTGAAGCTTTCTTT
cdr3_aa: CASSRGGGDTEAFF

v_call: TRBV10-1
clone_size: NA
j_call: TRBJ2-3
d_call: TRBD2
cdr3_nt: TGCGCCAGCAGTGGAGCGGCGGGGGGGCCCTCAGATACGCAGTATTTT
cdr3_aa: CASSGAAGGPSDTQYF

v_call: TRBV15
clone_size: once
j_call: TRBJ2-1
d_call: TRBD1
cdr3_nt: TGTGCCACCTCCCCCGGGACAGGGGCTCACTACAATGAGCAGTTCTTC
cdr3_aa: CATSPGTGAHYNEQFF

v_call: TRBV23-1
clone_size: NA
j_call: TRBJ1-2
d_call: TRBD1
cdr3_nt: TGCGCCAGCAGACCCGGCTTGGTGGGACAGGTCCGGGATGGCTACACCTTC
cdr3_aa: CASRPGLVGQVRDGYTF

v_call: TRBV6-5
clone_size: NA
j_call: TRBJ1-3
d_call: NA
cdr3_nt: TGTGCCAGCAGTTACTCGGGGAGCTCTGGAAACACCATATATTTT
cdr3_aa: CASSYSGSSGNTIYF

v_call: TRBV19
clone_size: NA
j_call: TRBJ2-1
d_call: NA
cdr3_nt: TGTGCCAGTAGTGCACTAGTTGGGGCCTACAATGAGCAGTTCTTC
cdr3_aa: CASSALVGAYNEQFF

v_call: TRBV27
clone_size: NA
j_call: TRBJ2-1
d_call: TRBD2
cdr3_nt: TGTGCCAGCAGTCCAAAATCCCTACTAGCGGGGCTCGACAATGAGCAGTTCTTC
cdr3_aa: CASSPKSLLAGLDNEQFF

v_call: TRBV10-3
clone_size: NA
j_call: TRBJ1-6
d_call: TRBD1
cdr3_nt: TGTGCCATCGGGGACAGCGAACAATATAATTCACCCCTCCACTTT
cdr3_aa: CAIGDSEQYNSPLHF

v_call: TRBV7-9
clone_size: NA
j_call: TRBJ1-1
d_call: NA
cdr3_nt: TGTGCCAGCAGCTTGGGGGGATCTGGTGAAGCTTTCTTT
cdr3_aa: CASSLGGSGEAFF

v_call: TRBV19
clone_size: NA
j_call: TRBJ2-1
d_call: NA
cdr3_nt: TGTGCCAGTAGTATAGACCTATTCCCAGGGCGCGACAATGAGCAGTTCTTC
cdr3_aa: CASSIDLFPGRDNEQFF

v_call: TRBV9
clone_size: NA
j_call: TRBJ1-1
d_call: NA
cdr3_nt: TGTGCCAGCAGCGTTGGGCAGACAGACACTGAAGCTTTCTTT
cdr3_aa: CASSVGQTDTEAFF

v_call: TRBV7-3
clone_size: NA
j_call: TRBJ2-7
d_call: NA
cdr3_nt: TGTGCCAGCAGCTTTGGGACAACCGAGCAGTACTTC
cdr3_aa: CASSFGTTEQYF

v_call: TRBV7-6
clone_size: NA
j_call: TRBJ2-3
d_call: TRBD2
cdr3_nt: TGTGCCAGCAGCTTAAGCGGGGCCCTCACAGATACGCAGTATTTT
cdr3_aa: CASSLSGALTDTQYF

v_call: TRBV10-2
clone_size: NA
j_call: TRBJ2-3
d_call: NA
cdr3_nt: TGCGCCAGCAGTGAGGGGGGGGATACGCAGTATTTT
cdr3_aa: CASSEGGDTQYF

v_call: TRBV13
clone_size: NA
j_call: TRBJ2-1
d_call: TRBD2
cdr3_nt: TGTGCCAGCAGCTTAAGGCGACTAGCGCCCAATGAGCAGTTCTTC
cdr3_aa: CASSLRRLAPNEQFF

v_call: TRBV6-5
clone_size: NA
j_call: TRBJ2-6
d_call: NA
cdr3_nt: TGTGCCAGCTCCCGGTCTGGGGCCAACGTCCTGACTTTC
cdr3_aa: CASSRSGANVLTF

v_call: TRBV2
clone_size: NA
j_call: TRBJ1-1
d_call: TRBD1
cdr3_nt: TGTGCCAGCAGTGAGGGGGACAGTGTCATCTCTGAAGCTTTCTTT
cdr3_aa: CASSEGDSVISEAFF

v_call: TRBV18
clone_size: NA
j_call: TRBJ2-3
d_call: TRBD2
cdr3_nt: TGTGCCAGCTCACCAAGCCTGAAGCGGGGGGGGACAGATACGCAGTATTTT
cdr3_aa: CASSPSLKRGGTDTQYF

v_call: TRBV6-6
clone_size: NA
j_call: TRBJ2-4
d_call: TRBD2
cdr3_nt: TGTGCCAGCAGTTACCTCGGGGGGGCCGGTAAAAACATTCAGTACTTC
cdr3_aa: CASSYLGGAGKNIQYF

v_call: TRBV7-6
clone_size: NA
j_call: TRBJ2-5
d_call: TRBD2
cdr3_nt: TGTGCCAGCAGCCCACTTGCGGGGGGGTGGGAGACCCAGTACTTC
cdr3_aa: CASSPLAGGWETQYF

v_call: TRBV7-8
clone_size: NA
j_call: TRBJ1-2
d_call: TRBD1
cdr3_nt: TGTGCCAGCAGCCCAGGGGGCGCCTATGGCTACACCTTC
cdr3_aa: CASSPGGAYGYTF

v_call: TRBV7-9
clone_size: NA
j_call: TRBJ1-1
d_call: NA
cdr3_nt: TGTGCCAGCAGCCCCGCAGTGGGGGGCACTGAAGCTTTCTTT
cdr3_aa: CASSPAVGGTEAFF

v_call: TRBV6-6
clone_size: NA
j_call: TRBJ2-5
d_call: TRBD1
cdr3_nt: TGTGCCAGCAGTTACCTACTAGGACAGGGGGAAGAGACCCAGTACTTC
cdr3_aa: CASSYLLGQGEETQYF